This T cell receptor (beta chain) came from a study of T-cell reconstitution after alpha-beta-depleted transplantation in children. Unique molecular identifiers were used in preparing the TCRbeta library. MiXCR was run by TCRdb on the PCR reads, yielding one entry per CDR3 protein. In the table there are 250,000 to 300,000 distinct CDR3 sequences, 9.9% of which are singletons. Trimming took off 4 bases at V and 4 bases at J, with 13 bases between the two ends. CDR3 length: 14 residues. This sequence joins TRBV12-3 or TRBV12-4 and TRBJ1-1, with D hard to call. The source is a human donor who donated a stem cell graft to a child with SCID. This specimen consisted of PBMCs from the stem cell graft donor, obtained from the stem cell graft. For the CDR3, the DNA is TGTGCCAGCAGTTACGGTGGCGGGAGCACTGAAGCTTTCTTT. Translating gives CASSYGGGSTEAFF.